The clone carrying this TCR beta chain was observed a few times. Its antigen is unknown. From the RT-PCR reads, TCRdb called clonotypes with MiXCR, one entry per CDR3 protein. The sample has 650,000 to 700,000 distinct CDR3 sequences, 15% to 19% seen once; the top ten hold 11%. This specimen belongs to a study of response to subunit inactivated influenza vaccine. Overall study results and limits: The authors suggested that few new T cells are recruited per seasonal influenza vaccination.

Trimming cost V 6 bases and J 2 bases, with 10 bases left between them. This CDR3 is built from 13 residues. Germline assignment: CDR1 DFQATT and CDR2 SNEGSKA (reference sequence). The specimen was PBMCs from blood, collected 11 to 12 days after vaccination. The receptor's source is a middle-aged man who received an inactivated influenza vaccine. The V call is TRBV20-1, the J call TRBJ2-2; tentative D call: TRBD2 (5 bases). The chain's CDR3 is CSAPRENTGELFF. The CDR3, as DNA: TGCAGTGCCCCCCGGGAAAACACCGGGGAGCTGTTTTTT.